Sequencing of this T cell receptor (beta chain) was carried out in a study of shared clonotypes between healthy human individuals (TCRdb year 2020). Background on the whole study: The cohort included a few men and two women between 18 and 49 years of age. To estimate repertoire size and how much clonotype sharing occurs between individuals, the study deeply sequenced the blood TCR repertoires of several healthy adults. Between about 0.9 and 8.9 billion PBMCs per donor were obtained by leukapheresis. Different laboratories and diverse techniques were used to prepare libraries and sequence TCR repertoires, to increase sequencing depth and limit assay-specific biases. For each donor, CD4 naive and CD4 memory were each run on three plates, CD8 naive on two plates, and CD8 memory on one plate. Paper-wide results and their limitations: Pairwise subsampling led to the expectation that sequencing depth would affect the degree of clonotype sharing among donors. Rarefaction of sorted-subset datasets indicated incomplete sequencing despite the large sequencing depth. Across several donors, around 5% of naive CD4, approximately 3.5% of naive CD8, 2.3% of memory CD4, and 0.4% to 0.45% of memory CD8 clonotypes were shared. Sampling was restricted to blood, and TCR repertoires in tissue are likely to differ from TCR repertoires in blood. Compared with non-shared clonotypes, the clonotypes found in all four sorted-subset donors had higher generation probabilities. The small number of donors limited the genetic and exposure-history diversity represented. Naive subsets generally had larger estimated clonotype richness than memory subsets.

Using the deep immunoSEQ assay, TCR CDR3 regions were amplified from genomic DNA by multiplex PCR. Extracted genomic DNA from each cell subset was distributed evenly across all wells of several immunoSEQ 96-well plates, and each plate was treated as a replicate. For sorted subsets, around 200 ng genomic DNA, equal to about 30,000 T cell genomes, was loaded into each replicate PCR. Purified libraries were measured with a Qubit 3.0 fluorometer, size-checked on a Bioanalyzer 2100, and measured again with the KAPA Library Quantification kit. Each immunoSEQ 96-well plate was sequenced on its own single-read 150-cycle Illumina NextSeq 550 flow cell. Regarding the original processing steps: Because the immunoSEQ output included only junctional sequences and no quality scores, the filtering could not be the same as the filtering used for full-length reads. Sequences were annotated with PyIR, a Python wrapper for IgBLAST v1.9, and V/J genes and CDR3 were assigned using IMGT germline references. Any read was removed if the V/J assignment was weak (E-value above 1e-6), the CDR3 was missing, or the read contained stop codons, out-of-frame junctions, or ambiguous translated residues. V3J clonotypes were defined as sequences sharing the same inferred V gene, J gene, and CDR3 amino acid sequence. To compute the percentage overlap between repertoires, the number of shared unique clonotypes was divided by the size of the smaller repertoire. RTK rarefaction, the Chao1 estimator, and Recon v2.1 estimates of unobserved clonotypes were used to assess repertoire richness. Generation probabilities for all TCRbeta clonotypes obtained by the gDNA method from a few donors were computed using OLGA. The table was pulled from immuneACCESS by TCRdb, which kept in-frame rearrangements only. Such tables lose some clones; where checked, under half of the loss comes from unresolved V genes, and the rest has no known cause. For V, J and clone size, that table is used; D and trimming come from the DNA. This sample holds more than 600,000 clones; approximately 90% were observed only once. Of the sample, about 24% is held by the ten largest clones.

With respect to this clone: Its antigen is still unknown. No base quality information exists; no much larger clone differs at one position.

V has 2 bases trimmed and J has 7 bases trimmed; junction bases matching no gene number 7. The germline V gene sets CDR1 to SNHLY and CDR2 to FYNNEI. The CDR3 goes from the cysteine to the phenylalanine over 15 residues. Of all the DNA, just the CDR3 is kept, 45 bases in frame from base 1. CD8 naive samples were CD45RO-negative cells positively selected for CCR7, giving a CD45RA+CCR7+ population that excluded TemRA cells. The donors were healthy, HIV-negative adults who had no recently reported acute infections or vaccinations. Only Caucasian adults living in Nashville, Tennessee, USA were represented among the donors. After blood collection by leukapheresis, PBMCs were isolated using Ficoll-Histopaque density gradient centrifugation and then cryopreserved in the vapor phase of liquid nitrogen. Analytical flow cytometry was used to check the purity and quantity of every magnetically sorted T cell population. Genomic DNA was isolated from every sorted fraction and measured by UV absorbance on a Nanodrop 2000c.

This clonotype was sampled from a man aged 25-45 years in good health. The rearrangement combines TRBV2 with TRBJ2-7; 11 central bases correspond to TRBD1. The source material was naive CD8+ T cells sorted from blood. The cell subset or site label, as the study defines it: CD45RA+CCR7+. The CDR3 reads CASSEIGTGGFEQYF. Read as DNA, the sequence is TGTGCCAGCAGTGAAATAGGGACAGGGGGGTTTGAGCAGTACTTC.